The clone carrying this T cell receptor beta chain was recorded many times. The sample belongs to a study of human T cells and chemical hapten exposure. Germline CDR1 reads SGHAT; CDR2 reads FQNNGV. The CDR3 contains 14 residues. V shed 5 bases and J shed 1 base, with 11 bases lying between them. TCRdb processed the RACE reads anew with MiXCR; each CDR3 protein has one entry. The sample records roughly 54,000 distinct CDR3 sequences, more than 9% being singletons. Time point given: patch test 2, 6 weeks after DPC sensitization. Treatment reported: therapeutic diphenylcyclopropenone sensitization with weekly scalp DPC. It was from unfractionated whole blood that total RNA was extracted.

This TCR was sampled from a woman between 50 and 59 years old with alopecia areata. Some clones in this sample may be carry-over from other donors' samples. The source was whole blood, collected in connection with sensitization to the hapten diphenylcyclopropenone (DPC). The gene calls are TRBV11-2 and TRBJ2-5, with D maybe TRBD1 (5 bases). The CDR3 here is CASSIRQIQETQYF. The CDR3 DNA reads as TGTGCCAGCAGCATCAGACAGATCCAAGAGACCCAGTACTTC.